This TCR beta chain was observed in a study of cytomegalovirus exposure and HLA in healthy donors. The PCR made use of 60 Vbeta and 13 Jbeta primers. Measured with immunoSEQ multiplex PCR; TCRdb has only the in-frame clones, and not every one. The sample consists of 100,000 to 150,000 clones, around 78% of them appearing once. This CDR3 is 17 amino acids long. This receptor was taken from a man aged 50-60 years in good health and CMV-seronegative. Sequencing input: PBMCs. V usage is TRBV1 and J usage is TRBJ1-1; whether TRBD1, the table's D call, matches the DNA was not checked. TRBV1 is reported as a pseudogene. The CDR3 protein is CTSSQGARTGRFPEAFF. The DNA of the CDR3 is TGCACCAGCAGCCAAGGAGCAAGGACAGGGAGATTCCCTGAAGCTTTCTTT.